This T cell receptor beta chain came from a study of blood T cell repertoires in COVID-19. Study-wide background: COVID-19 samples collected from the United States, Italy and Spain covered acute and convalescent phases. The cDNA or gDNA used as material had been derived from T cells, B-cell-depleted T cells, or PBMCs.

During active infection, Seattle patients enrolled and were then monitored through disease. CDR1 is SNHLY, CDR2 FYNNEI, per germline. The J segment lost 6 bases and the V segment lost 8 bases, leaving 7 bases of the junction unmatched. The CDR3 contains 14 residues. Some clones are missing from TCRdb's copy, which holds only in-frame ones; the method was immunoSEQ multiplex PCR. The data contain around 300,000 clones, over 75% of them singletons. The TCR originated in a woman younger than 45 with COVID-19, enrolled during active disease. Sequenced material: peripheral blood. V gene TRBV2 combines with J gene TRBJ2-2, with 9 bases identical to TRBD2. The CDR3 is CASRGVAGAGELFF. The CDR3 nucleotides are TGTGCCAGCCGAGGAGTAGCGGGAGCCGGGGAGCTGTTTTTT.